The 31 T cell receptor beta chains reported below all come from one sample, sequenced in a study of blood T cell repertoires in COVID-19 (dated by TCRdb to 2019 to 2021). Library creation used the immunoSEQ multiplex PCR assay. Here the immuneACCESS table is served through TCRdb, limited to in-frame sequences with V and J called. Missing clones are a known gap in these copies; in checked studies unresolved V genes cover under half, and the rest lacks a known reason. This sample has 95,000 to 110,000 clones in its table, and about 86% of those were observed once. The top ten clones comprise about 3% of the sample. The sample was peripheral blood. The receptor source for this set is a human donor in a cohort sampled during active COVID-19.

The rearrangement uses TRBV10-1 and TRBJ2-7; the match to TRBD2 covers 10 bases. Germline CDR1 and CDR2: WNHNN and SYGVQD (reference sequence). The CDR3 extends over 15 amino acids. The ends lost 2 bases at V and 2 bases at J; junction bases unmatched: 3. The CDR3 DNA sequence: TGCGCCAGCAGTGAGGGACTAGCGGAAACCTACGAGCAGTACTTC. It encodes CASSEGLAETYEQYF.

The CDR3 region has the DNA TGTGCCAGCAGTCCTACTCCAGCCCGGACAGGGGGCAATCAGCCCCAGCATTTT. Translated: CASSPTPARTGGNQPQHF. The chain is built from TRBV6-6 and TRBJ1-5, with TRBD1 matching over 9 bases. V was pared by 5 bases and J by 2 bases, with 13 bases of the junction left unmatched. Germline CDR1 is MNHNY and CDR2 is SVGAGI (reference sequence). The CDR3 covers 18 residues.

The rearrangement links TRBV11-2 to TRBJ2-1; 8 positions agree with TRBD2. V lost 1 base, J lost 7 bases, and 0 bases stayed unmatched. Germline loops: CDR1 SGHAT, CDR2 FQNNGV. The CDR3 covers 13 residues. The CDR3 nucleotides are TGTGCCAGCAGCTTAGCGGGGGGGAATGAGCAGTTCTTC. It translates to CASSLAGGNEQFF.

The chain carries TRBV4-2 and TRBJ1-2, with D maybe TRBD1 (6 bases). Looked up from germline, CDR1 is LGHNA and CDR2 is YNFKEQ. Trimming cost V 8 bases and J 4 bases, with 20 bases left between them. CDR3 size: 15 residues. The CDR3 is CASGPKQGIFYGYTF. The DNA of the CDR3 is TGTGCCAGCGGGCCCAAACAGGGTATCTTCTATGGCTACACCTTC.

The chain employs TRBV6-5 and TRBJ2-7; no reliable D call. CDR1 is MNHEY and CDR2 is SVGAGI in the germline V gene. V lost 0 bases and J 1 base, leaving 7 bases between the germline ends. CDR3 length: 14 amino acids. CDR3 sequence: CASSYSSPSYEQYF. The CDR3 DNA reads TGTGCCAGCAGTTACTCGAGTCCGTCCTACGAGCAGTACTTC.

The rearrangement uses TRBV5-1 and TRBJ2-2; D is perhaps TRBD1 (6 bases). The length of the CDR3 is 15 residues. Per germline, CDR1 SGHRS and CDR2 YFSETQ. The V gene lost 0 bases and the J gene lost 1 base, with 7 bases spanning the gap. The CDR3 loop is CASSLEGGNTGELFF. DNA for the CDR3: TGCGCCAGCAGCTTGGAAGGGGGGAACACCGGGGAGCTGTTTTTT.

The rearrangement links TRBV5-8 to TRBJ2-1, with 7 bases lining up with TRBD1. The trim removed 1 base at V and 5 bases at J, leaving 12 bases unmatched. Looked up from germline, CDR1 is SGHTS and CDR2 is YDEGEE. The CDR3 is made up of 17 amino acids. CDR3 DNA sequence: TGTGCCAGCAGCTTGTATACCGTTAAGGGGGCAGACAATGAGCAGTTCTTC. Protein sequence: CASSLYTVKGADNEQFF.

CDR3 coding DNA: TGCGCCAGCAGCTTTATGGGTCAGCTGCTAGGGGCCTACGAGCAGTACTTC. Protein: CASSFMGQLLGAYEQYF. The V gene is TRBV5-1, the J gene TRBJ2-7; possibly TRBD1 for D (5 bases). V was clipped by 2 bases and J by 2 bases, with 20 bases between them. The CDR3 loop spans 17 amino acids. Germline assignment: CDR1 SGHRS and CDR2 YFSETQ.

J is TRBJ1-1 and V is TRBV28; D uncertain. The CDR3 loop spans 12 amino acids. Trimming removed 3 bases from V and 10 bases from J, with 12 bases in between. The V gene's germline CDR1 is MDHEN and CDR2 SYDVKM. The CDR3 reads CASSFLGYGAFF. The CDR3 DNA is TGTGCCAGCAGTTTTTTGGGCTACGGAGCTTTCTTT.

This chain joins TRBV4-1 and TRBJ2-5; 12 nucleotides agree with TRBD2. In germline, CDR1 is MGHRA, CDR2 YSYEKL. This CDR3 spans 17 amino acids. Trimming removed 6 bases from V and 4 bases from J; junction bases left unmatched: 12. CDR3 region: CASRLTPGTSGPETQYF. CDR3 coding DNA: TGCGCCAGCAGACTTACCCCGGGGACTAGCGGGCCAGAGACCCAGTACTTC.

The chain's CDR3 is CASSQDYYREGYNEQFF. Here the CDR3 DNA reads TGCGCCAGCAGCCAAGATTATTACAGGGAAGGCTACAATGAGCAGTTCTTC. This chain joins TRBV4-3 and TRBJ2-1; D may be TRBD1 (6 bases). With 0 bases removed from V and 3 bases from J, the gap between germline ends came to 15 bases. The CDR3 loop spans 17 amino acids. Germline V gene data show CDR1 as LGHNA and CDR2 as YSLEER.

The V and J genes are TRBV5-6 and TRBJ2-4; D perhaps matches TRBD2 (6 bases). The CDR3 extends over 14 amino acids. V lost 7 bases and J lost 8, with 19 bases in between. Looked up from germline, CDR1 is SGHDT and CDR2 is YYEEEE. CDR3 sequence (DNA): TGTGCCAGCGGTCTCGGAGGGCGCGGTGACATTCAGTACTTC. Residues: CASGLGGRGDIQYF. Variable domain in full (rest from reference TRBV5-6 and TRBJ2-4): DAGVTQSPTHLIKTRGQQVTLRCSPKSGHDTVSWYQQALGQGPQFIFQYYEEEERQRGNFPDRFSGHQFPNYSSELNVNALLLGDSALYLCASGLGGRGDIQYFGAGTRLSVL.

The chain combines TRBV6-4 with TRBJ2-3; D is perhaps TRBD2 (6 bases). Trimming took 6 bases from V and 0 from J, leaving 16 bases between them. The germline V gene encodes CDR1 MRHNA and CDR2 SNTAGT. This CDR3 spans 16 amino acids. The CDR3 sequence: CASSPQGLGSTDTQYF. In nucleotides, the CDR3 is TGTGCCAGCAGCCCCCAGGGACTCGGAAGCACAGATACGCAGTATTTT.

This sequence joins TRBV14 and TRBJ1-2; unclear D gene. The V end lost 0 bases, the J end lost 8 bases, and 16 bases lay between the germline ends. The length of the CDR3 is 15 residues. The germline gives CDR1 SGHDN, CDR2 FVKESK. The CDR3 spells CASSQDLPAYEGYTF. CDR3 nucleotide sequence: TGTGCCAGCAGCCAAGATTTGCCTGCGTATGAGGGCTACACCTTC.

V gene TRBV5-1 combines with J gene TRBJ2-7, with D possibly TRBD1 on 6 matching bases. Germline CDR1 reads SGHRS; CDR2 reads YFSETQ. Deletions cut 1 base from V and 5 bases from J, with 13 bases between. This CDR3 has 14 amino acids. CDR3 bases: TGCGCCAGCAGCTTGACAGGGATTCTCGACGAGCAGTACTTC. Translation gives CASSLTGILDEQYF.

This clone was seen a single time. This chain uses TRBV28 with TRBJ1-1; perhaps TRBD1 as D (5 bases). The germline V and J ends were trimmed by 5 bases and 1 base, with 14 bases remaining between them. The CDR3 loop spans 15 amino acids. Germline V gene data show CDR1 as MDHEN and CDR2 as SYDVKM. The CDR3 reads CASSRLSQGNTEAFF. The CDR3 bases are TGTGCCAGCAGTCGCCTCTCCCAGGGGAACACTGAAGCTTTCTTT.

V and J are TRBV30 and TRBJ1-1; a weak D match, TRBD1 (6 bases). Germline lookup yields CDR1 GTSNPN and CDR2 SVGIG (reference sequence). With 3 bases removed from V and 11 bases from J, the gap between germline ends came to 16 bases. The CDR3 length is 12 residues. CDR3 DNA sequence: TGTGCCTGGAGGGAGGGGGGGATATGGGCTTTCTTT. It is translated as CAWREGGIWAFF.

This clone was recorded only once. The chain combines TRBV9 with TRBJ2-3, with 8 bases matching TRBD2. CDR3 size: 16 residues. Germline assignment: CDR1 SGDLS and CDR2 YYNGEE. Losses at the gene ends were 0 bases for V and 0 bases for J; bases not matched to a gene: 3. The CDR3 bases are TGTGCCAGCAGCGTAGTGCGGGGGGCTAGCACAGATACGCAGTATTTT. This sequence encodes CASSVVRGASTDTQYF.

The J gene is TRBJ1-1, the V gene TRBV3-1 (or the pseudogene TRBV3-2); 9 bases line up with TRBD1. V shed 6 bases and J 4 bases; nucleotides not matched to a gene: 6. Per germline, CDR1 LGHDT and CDR2 YNNKEL (reference sequence). The CDR3 has 14 amino acids. The CDR3 nucleotides are TGTGCCAGCAGGGGGGACAGGGTGAGCACTGAAGCTTTCTTT. Amino acids: CASRGDRVSTEAFF.

CDR3 protein: CASSPAGTGAEYF. The CDR3 nucleotides are TGTGCCAGCTCGCCCGCCGGGACAGGGGCCGAGTACTTC. The chain joins TRBV18 to TRBJ2-7; 10 bases fit TRBD1. The trim removed 6 bases at V and 11 bases at J, leaving 10 bases unmatched. This CDR3 has 13 amino acids. The germline CDR1 and CDR2 sequences are KGHSH and LQKENI.

V gene TRBV19 combines with J gene TRBJ2-2; 7 positions match TRBD1. J lost 1 base, V lost 5 bases, and 4 bases had no gene match. The CDR3 is made up of 15 amino acids. From germline, CDR1 is LNHDA and CDR2 SQIVND (reference sequence). This CDR3 is CASSPRQGNTGELFF. The DNA of the CDR3 is TGTGCCAGTAGTCCGCGACAGGGGAACACCGGGGAGCTGTTTTTT.

The rearrangement uses TRBV7-2 and TRBJ1-6; 7 positions agree with TRBD1. J lost 10 bases, V lost 1 base, and 4 bases had no gene match. The germline V gene has CDR1 SGHTA and CDR2 FQGNSA. The CDR3 sequence is 14 residues long. CDR3 residues: CASSLDRGGSPLHF. The CDR3 nucleotides read TGTGCCAGCAGCTTAGACAGGGGCGGGTCACCCCTCCACTTT. Based on the CDR3 plus reference TRBV7-2 and TRBJ1-6, the full variable domain is GAGVSQSPSNKVTEKGKDVELRCDPISGHTALYWYRQSLGQGLEFLIYFQGNSAPDKSGLPSDRFSAERTGGSVSTLTIQRTQQEDSAVYLCASSLDRGGSPLHFGNGTRLTVT.

The chain links TRBV7-9 to TRBJ2-5; 10 bases are a match to TRBD2. The trim removed 4 bases at V and 6 bases at J, leaving 11 bases unmatched. This CDR3 is 16 amino acids long. CDR1 and CDR2 (germline): SEHNR, FQNEAQ (reference sequence). The CDR3 region is CASSWRLAGESKTQYF. In nucleotides, the CDR3 is TGTGCCAGCAGCTGGAGGCTAGCGGGAGAGAGTAAGACCCAGTACTTC. The full variable domain, its missing parts supplied by reference TRBV7-9 and TRBJ2-5, is DTGVSQNPRHKITKRGQNVTFRCDPISEHNRLYWYRQTLGQGPEFLTYFQNEAQLEKSRLLSDRFSAERPKGSFSTLEIQRTEQGDSAMYLCASSWRLAGESKTQYFGPGTRLLVL.

This chain joins TRBV7-2 and TRBJ2-2; maybe TRBD2 (7 bases). CDR1 is SGHTA, CDR2 FQGNSA, per germline. Between the trimmed V and J ends, which lost 7 bases and 1 base, there was a span of 16 bases. This CDR3 comprises 16 residues. Here the CDR3 reads CASTQRGGGNTGELFF. The CDR3 bases are TGTGCCAGCACCCAGCGGGGAGGGGGGAACACCGGGGAGCTGTTTTTT.

The V call is TRBV15, the J call TRBJ2-1; TRBD2 agrees at 13 bases. The CDR3 extends over 12 amino acids. V lost 5 bases to trimming and J lost 15 bases; unmatched junction nucleotides: 4. Germline V lookup: CDR1 LNHNV, CDR2 YYDKDF (reference sequence). Written as DNA, the CDR3 is TGTGCCACCAGCGGACTAGCGGGAGCGGGGTTCTTC. It codes for CATSGLAGAGFF.

V and J are TRBV7-3 and TRBJ1-2, with TRBD1 matching over 9 bases. The ends lost 5 bases at V and 2 bases at J; junction bases unmatched: 6. Germline assignment: CDR1 SGHTA and CDR2 FQGTGA. CDR3 size: 15 residues. This CDR3 reads CASSPTGGDNYGYTF. For the CDR3, the DNA is TGTGCCAGCAGCCCTACAGGGGGCGACAACTATGGCTACACCTTC.

The rearrangement uses TRBV28 and TRBJ1-4, with 8 bases identical to TRBD1. Losses at the gene ends were 5 bases for V and 8 bases for J; bases not matched to a gene: 13. The CDR3 extends over 16 amino acids. The germline V gene encodes CDR1 MDHEN and CDR2 SYDVKM. The CDR3 is CASSRRLQGGYEKLFF. The CDR3 DNA is TGTGCCAGCAGTCGCAGATTACAGGGGGGATACGAAAAACTGTTTTTT. Supplemented by reference TRBV28 and TRBJ1-4, the full variable domain reads DVKVTQSSRYLVKRTGEKVFLECVQDMDHENMFWYRQDPGLGLRLIYFSYDVKMKEKGDIPEGYSVSREKKERFSLILESASTNQTSMYLCASSRRLQGGYEKLFFGSGTQLSVL.

The chain links TRBV28 to TRBJ2-7, with 11 bases lining up with TRBD2. CDR1 is MDHEN, CDR2 SYDVKM, per germline. The CDR3 extends over 15 amino acids. Unmatched junction bases numbered 6, after V lost 7 bases and J lost 1 base. This CDR3 reads CASTPSGRWSYEQYF. The CDR3 DNA is TGTGCCAGCACTCCTAGCGGGAGGTGGTCCTACGAGCAGTACTTC.

The V call is TRBV2, the J call TRBJ1-6; tentatively, D is TRBD1 (5 bases). Deletions cut 4 bases from V and 9 bases from J, with 16 bases between. The length of the CDR3 is 15 residues. Germline V CDR1 and CDR2: SNHLY, FYNNEI. The CDR3 DNA follows: TGTGCCAGCAGTGCATTCCAGGGAGGACGTTCACCCCTCCACTTT. It codes for CASSAFQGGRSPLHF. Full variable domain (outside the CDR3, taken from reference TRBV2 and TRBJ1-6): EPEVTQTPSHQVTQMGQEVILRCVPISNHLYFYWYRQILGQKVEFLVSFYNNEISEKSEIFDDQFSVERPDGSNFTLKIRSTKLEDSAMYFCASSAFQGGRSPLHFGNGTRLTVT.

This chain uses TRBV7-9 with TRBJ2-3; possibly TRBD2 for D (6 bases). V was trimmed by 3 bases and J by 5 bases, leaving 9 bases between them. The CDR3 totals 13 residues. CDR1 is SEHNR, CDR2 FQNEAQ, per germline (reference sequence). CDR3: CASSFGGVDTQYF. The CDR3 DNA is TGTGCCAGCAGCTTTGGAGGGGTAGATACGCAGTATTTT.

The rearrangement uses TRBV19 and TRBJ1-5; a possible D gene is TRBD1 (6 bases). From germline, CDR1 is LNHDA and CDR2 SQIVND (reference sequence). Trimming shortened V by 0 bases and J by 5 bases, and 11 bases separated the two germline ends. CDR3 size: 15 residues. DNA for the CDR3: TGTGCCAGTAGTATAGACAGGGGCGGCGATCAGCCCCAGCATTTT. This encodes CASSIDRGGDQPQHF. The full variable domain, its missing parts supplied by reference TRBV19 and TRBJ1-5, is DGGITQSPKYLFRKEGQNVTLSCEQNLNHDAMYWYRQDPGQGLRLIYYSQIVNDFQKGDIAEGYSVSREKKESFPLTVTSAQKNPTAFYLCASSIDRGGDQPQHFGDGTRLSIL.